The clone carrying this TCR beta chain has more than one count but fewer than ten. The target antigen is unknown. This specimen comes from a study of CD8 T cell repertoires and HIV-1 epitope variants. Trimming removed 5 bases from V and 5 bases from J, with 12 bases in between. CDR3 length equals 13 residues. Germline V gene lookup returns CDR1 LGHNA and CDR2 YSLEER. Data came from immunoSEQ multiplex PCR; TCRdb stores just in-frame clones and leaves some out. The sample has 4,500 to 6,000 clones, 50% to 75% seen once; the top ten hold under 55%. Sample: cultured CD8+ T cells derived from PBMCs. The chain uses TRBV4-3 and TRBJ2-5; no definite D call. This TCR came from a male donor with HIV. The DNA of the CDR3 is TGCGCCAGCAGCTCCCTTCTCACGGAGACCCAGTACTTC. Its translation is CASSSLLTETQYF.